This is a list of T cell receptor beta chains from one sample in a study of cytomegalovirus exposure and HLA in healthy donors. The method was immunoSEQ multiplex PCR; TCRdb's version includes in-frame clones alone and lacks a portion of them. The sample consists of 150,000 to 200,000 clones, 80% to 85% of them appearing once. Input material: PBMCs. The receptors were sampled from a woman aged 18 to 35 in good health and CMV-seronegative. The CDR3 runs from the conserved cysteine through the conserved F or W. A D gene is named only where the DNA matches it firmly. Clone size is given for some rows only: seen once, a few or many times, or a class if the clone is expanded.

j_call: TRBJ2-7
d_call: TRBD1
clone_size: .
v_call: TRBV28
cdr3_aa: CASSPPGQSYEQYF
cdr3_nt: TGTGCCAGCAGTCCCCCGGGACAGTCCTACGAGCAGTACTTC

j_call: TRBJ2-3
d_call: .
clone_size: once
v_call: TRBV9
cdr3_aa: CASSVGDTRTDTQYF
cdr3_nt: TGTGCCAGCAGCGTAGGGGACACTCGCACAGATACGCAGTATTTT

j_call: TRBJ2-3
d_call: .
clone_size: once
v_call: TRBV7-2
cdr3_aa: CASSRTGFNTDTQYF
cdr3_nt: TGTGCCAGCAGCCGAACGGGTTTCAACACAGATACGCAGTATTTT

j_call: TRBJ1-5
d_call: TRBD1
clone_size: .
v_call: TRBV4-2
cdr3_aa: CASSQEAGGGQPQHF
cdr3_nt: TGTGCCAGCAGCCAAGAAGCAGGGGGAGGTCAGCCCCAGCATTTT

j_call: TRBJ2-1
d_call: .
clone_size: .
v_call: TRBV19
cdr3_aa: CASSIEQGYNEQFF
cdr3_nt: TGTGCCAGTAGTATAGAACAGGGTTACAATGAGCAGTTCTTC

j_call: TRBJ2-3
d_call: TRBD2
clone_size: .
v_call: TRBV9
cdr3_aa: CASSAGLAGSTDTQYF
cdr3_nt: TGTGCCAGCAGCGCCGGACTAGCGGGGTCCACAGATACGCAGTATTTT

j_call: TRBJ1-1
d_call: .
clone_size: .
v_call: TRBV7-9
cdr3_aa: CASSGGAGRYTEAFF
cdr3_nt: TGTGCCAGCAGCGGCGGCGCCGGGAGGTACACTGAAGCTTTCTTT

j_call: TRBJ1-4
d_call: TRBD1
clone_size: .
v_call: TRBV7-8
cdr3_aa: CASSSNRGKNEKLFF
cdr3_nt: TGTGCCAGCAGCAGCAACAGGGGGAAGAATGAAAAACTGTTTTTT

j_call: TRBJ2-1
d_call: TRBD1
clone_size: .
v_call: TRBV27
cdr3_aa: CASSFVDRGNEQFF
cdr3_nt: TGTGCCAGCAGTTTCGTGGACAGGGGCAATGAGCAGTTCTTC

j_call: TRBJ1-4
d_call: .
clone_size: .
v_call: TRBV11-3
cdr3_aa: CASSQGTLNEKLFF
cdr3_nt: TGTGCCAGCAGCCAGGGAACCCTTAATGAAAAACTGTTTTTT

j_call: TRBJ1-6
d_call: .
clone_size: .
v_call: TRBV5-4
cdr3_aa: CASSFAGGNSPLHF
cdr3_nt: TGTGCCAGCAGCTTTGCCGGGGGAAATTCACCCCTCCACTTT

j_call: TRBJ2-1
d_call: TRBD2
clone_size: once
v_call: TRBV6-5
cdr3_aa: CASSAGTSGVDEQFF
cdr3_nt: TGTGCCAGCAGCGCCGGGACTAGCGGGGTCGATGAGCAGTTCTTC

j_call: TRBJ1-2
d_call: TRBD1
clone_size: .
v_call: TRBV7-2
cdr3_aa: CASSLLGGQDYGYTF
cdr3_nt: TGTGCCAGCAGCCTACTAGGGGGACAGGATTATGGCTACACCTTC

j_call: TRBJ2-2
d_call: TRBD2
clone_size: .
v_call: TRBV2
cdr3_aa: CASSGGWTSENTGELFF
cdr3_nt: TGTGCCAGCAGCGGAGGGTGGACTAGCGAGAACACCGGGGAGCTGTTTTTT

j_call: TRBJ2-1
d_call: TRBD2
clone_size: .
v_call: TRBV5-1
cdr3_aa: CASSFLGLAGDEQFF
cdr3_nt: TGCGCCAGCAGCTTCCTGGGACTAGCGGGAGATGAGCAGTTCTTC

j_call: TRBJ2-1
d_call: .
clone_size: .
v_call: TRBV11-2
cdr3_aa: CASSFGRVDEQFF
cdr3_nt: TGTGCCAGCAGCTTCGGCAGGGTGGATGAGCAGTTCTTC

j_call: TRBJ2-3
d_call: TRBD2
clone_size: .
v_call: TRBV29-1
cdr3_aa: CSVASSGEPQYF
cdr3_nt: TGCAGCGTAGCCTCTAGCGGGGAACCGCAGTATTTT

j_call: TRBJ2-7
d_call: TRBD2
clone_size: .
v_call: TRBV27
cdr3_aa: CASSPRDYFYEQYF
cdr3_nt: TGTGCCAGCAGTCCGCGGGACTATTTCTACGAGCAGTACTTC

j_call: TRBJ1-2
d_call: TRBD1
clone_size: .
v_call: TRBV7-9
cdr3_aa: CSSSQMTGGDYTF
cdr3_nt: TGTTCCAGCAGCCAAATGACAGGGGGCGACTACACCTTC

j_call: TRBJ1-5
d_call: TRBD1
clone_size: .
v_call: TRBV30
cdr3_aa: CAYNEGASNQPQHF
cdr3_nt: TGTGCCTATAATGAGGGGGCTAGCAATCAGCCCCAGCATTTT

j_call: TRBJ2-7
d_call: .
clone_size: few
v_call: TRBV27
cdr3_aa: CASSLSADSYEQYF
cdr3_nt: TGTGCCAGCAGTTTATCGGCAGACTCCTACGAGCAGTACTTC

j_call: TRBJ1-2
d_call: .
clone_size: .
v_call: TRBV6-1
cdr3_aa: CASRKDSNYGYTF
cdr3_nt: TGTGCCAGCAGAAAGGACAGTAACTATGGCTACACCTTC

j_call: TRBJ2-3
d_call: .
clone_size: .
v_call: TRBV10-3
cdr3_aa: CAISESGLSTDTQYF
cdr3_nt: TGTGCCATCAGTGAGTCTGGGCTTTCCACAGATACGCAGTATTTT

j_call: TRBJ1-4
d_call: TRBD1
clone_size: .
v_call: TRBV12-5
cdr3_aa: CASGLLRRTGENEKLFF
cdr3_nt: TGTGCTAGTGGTTTGTTACGCAGGACAGGGGAAAATGAAAAACTGTTTTTT

j_call: TRBJ2-5
d_call: TRBD1
clone_size: .
v_call: TRBV5-1
cdr3_aa: CASSLAGTGVKTQYF
cdr3_nt: TGCGCCAGCAGCTTGGCAGGGACAGGAGTAAAGACCCAGTACTTC

j_call: TRBJ2-5
d_call: .
clone_size: few
v_call: TRBV5-6
cdr3_aa: CASSTGPYQETQYF
cdr3_nt: TGTGCCAGCAGCACAGGGCCCTATCAAGAGACCCAGTACTTC

j_call: TRBJ1-1
d_call: .
clone_size: .
v_call: TRBV6-1
cdr3_aa: CASSELPTRLTEAFF
cdr3_nt: TGTGCCAGCAGTGAACTCCCGACGAGACTAACTGAAGCTTTCTTT

j_call: TRBJ1-3
d_call: .
clone_size: .
v_call: TRBV19
cdr3_aa: CASSILTEGTGNTIYF
cdr3_nt: TGTGCCAGTAGTATTCTAACAGAAGGCACTGGAAACACCATATATTTT

j_call: TRBJ2-1
d_call: TRBD2
clone_size: .
v_call: TRBV4-1
cdr3_aa: CASSQVAGGGNEQFF
cdr3_nt: TGCGCCAGCAGCCAAGTAGCGGGAGGCGGCAATGAGCAGTTCTTC

j_call: TRBJ1-3
d_call: TRBD1
clone_size: .
v_call: TRBV9
cdr3_aa: CASSRQGDLGNTIYF
cdr3_nt: TGTGCCAGCAGCAGACAGGGGGACCTTGGAAACACCATATATTTT

j_call: TRBJ2-2
d_call: TRBD1
clone_size: .
v_call: TRBV5-1
cdr3_aa: CASSPGTGNTGELFF
cdr3_nt: TGCGCCAGCAGCCCCGGGACAGGGAACACCGGGGAGCTGTTTTTT

j_call: TRBJ1-5
d_call: .
clone_size: .
v_call: TRBV30
cdr3_aa: CAWSVLGGNQPQHF
cdr3_nt: TGTGCCTGGAGTGTACTGGGGGGGAATCAGCCCCAGCATTTT

j_call: TRBJ2-3
d_call: .
clone_size: .
v_call: TRBV4-1
cdr3_aa: CASSQRGGQVITDTQYF
cdr3_nt: TGCGCCAGCAGCCAAAGGGGGGGGCAGGTGATCACAGATACGCAGTATTTT